These 20 T cell receptor beta chains were all obtained from the same sample, sequenced in a study of blood T cell repertoires in COVID-19. Generated by immunoSEQ multiplex PCR, the TCRdb table keeps only in-frame clones and is missing some. The table includes roughly 190,000 clones, roughly 90% detected once. Material: peripheral blood. Receptors originate from a woman aged 40 to 50 who had recovered from COVID-19.

The chain couples TRBV29-1 to TRBJ1-2; 7 bases are shared with TRBD1. CDR1 is SQVTM, CDR2 ANQGSEA, per germline. The CDR3 consists of 14 residues. V was clipped by 0 bases and J by 5 bases; unmatched bases: 6. DNA for the CDR3: TGCAGCGTTGAAGATCAGGGCAGGGGGTATGGCTACACCTTC. It specifies CSVEDQGRGYGYTF.

This rearrangement joins TRBV5-1 to TRBJ1-1; TRBD1 agrees at 7 bases. This CDR3 contains 13 residues. Germline V gene sequence: CDR1 SGHRS, CDR2 YFSETQ. Trimming at V came to 0 bases and at J to 9 bases, leaving 5 bases not matched to a gene. CDR3 protein: CASSLGQGEKAFF. In DNA, the CDR3 is TGCGCCAGCAGCTTGGGGCAGGGGGAAAAAGCTTTCTTT.

This chain joins TRBV9 and TRBJ2-3, with 9 bases that match TRBD2. Germline loops: CDR1 SGDLS, CDR2 YYNGEE. J lost 0 bases, V lost 0 bases, and 8 bases had no gene match. The CDR3 totals 18 residues. This chain's CDR3 is CASSVGSLAGRSTDTQYF. As DNA, the CDR3 is TGTGCCAGCAGCGTAGGGAGCCTAGCGGGACGAAGCACAGATACGCAGTATTTT.

V and J are TRBV7-8 and TRBJ1-4; the D is unclear. The CDR3 has 16 amino acids. Trimming took 1 base from V and 6 from J, leaving 15 bases between them. Germline CDR1 reads SGHVS; CDR2 reads FQNEAQ. The CDR3 reads CASSLGSSGTYEKLFF. CDR3 DNA: TGTGCCAGCAGCTTAGGAAGTAGTGGTACCTATGAAAAACTGTTTTTT.

The chain joins TRBV18 to TRBJ1-1; a possible D gene is TRBD1 (6 bases). This CDR3 spans 15 amino acids. CDR1 is KGHSH, CDR2 LQKENI, per germline. With 6 bases removed from V and 1 base from J, the gap between germline ends came to 15 bases. This CDR3 is CASSYLRGANTEAFF. CDR3 DNA sequence: TGTGCCAGCTCGTATCTACGGGGGGCGAACACTGAAGCTTTCTTT. The entire variable domain, with the rest obtained from reference TRBV18 and TRBJ1-1, is as follows: NAGVMQNPRHLVRRRGQEARLRCSPMKGHSHVYWYRQLPEEGLKFMVYLQKENIIDESGMPKERFSAEFPKEGPSILRIQQVVRGDSAAYFCASSYLRGANTEAFFGQGTRLTVV.

V is TRBV19 and J is TRBJ2-4; 7 bases align to TRBD1. V gave up 8 bases and J gave up 6 bases; unmatched junction bases: 10. CDR1 is LNHDA, CDR2 SQIVND, per germline (reference sequence). CDR3 length: 14 amino acids. CDR3 protein: CASGTTGSRNIQYF. The DNA of the CDR3 is TGTGCCAGTGGGACGACAGGGTCGAGAAACATTCAGTACTTC. The whole variable domain, remainder taken from reference TRBV19 and TRBJ2-4, is DGGITQSPKYLFRKEGQNVTLSCEQNLNHDAMYWYRQDPGQGLRLIYYSQIVNDFQKGDIAEGYSVSREKKESFPLTVTSAQKNPTAFYLCASGTTGSRNIQYFGAGTRLSVL.

The genes are TRBV6-1 and TRBJ2-6; TRBD2 matches 10 bases. The CDR3 extends over 18 amino acids. J gave up 2 bases and V 1 base, and 5 bases lay outside the gene matches. Germline V gene lookup returns CDR1 MNHNS and CDR2 SASEGT. CDR3 region: CASSEGIAGGAGANVLTF. CDR3 in DNA: TGTGCCAGCAGTGAAGGTATAGCGGGAGGAGCTGGGGCCAACGTCCTGACTTTC.

J is TRBJ2-2 and V is TRBV19; tentatively, D is TRBD2 (6 bases). The germline gives CDR1 LNHDA, CDR2 SQIVND (reference sequence). Trimming left V 7 bases short and J 0 bases short, with 15 bases between. This CDR3 has 16 amino acids. The CDR3 sequence is CASMGGPDPNTGELFF. The CDR3 nucleotides read TGTGCCAGTATGGGGGGTCCGGATCCGAACACCGGGGAGCTGTTTTTT.

This chain uses TRBV7-2 with TRBJ2-7; TRBD2 might be the D (5 bases). In germline, CDR1 is SGHTA, CDR2 FQGNSA. The CDR3 sequence is 17 residues long. Trimming took 5 bases from V and 2 from J, leaving 22 bases between them. This chain's CDR3 is CASSLYTAGLATYEQYF. For the CDR3, the DNA is TGTGCCAGCAGCCTATATACCGCCGGACTCGCTACCTACGAGCAGTACTTC.

For this clone: The sample contains more than one DNA sequence encoding this CDR3. The chain recombines TRBV6-5 with TRBJ1-5, with D possibly matching TRBD1 (5 bases). Germline lookup yields CDR1 MNHEY and CDR2 SVGAGI. V was shortened by 3 bases and J by 5 bases, with 11 bases between the two germline ends. The CDR3 is 14 residues long. The CDR3, as DNA: TGTGCCAGCAGTTATCTGGGGGGGGATCAGCCCCAGCATTTT. This gives the protein CASSYLGGDQPQHF.

This chain links TRBV10-2 with TRBJ2-2; weak D call: TRBD2 (5 bases). V lost 6 bases, J lost 1 base, and 9 bases lay in between. The CDR3 covers 14 residues. CDR1 and CDR2 from the germline V gene are WSHSY and SAAADI. DNA of the CDR3: TGCGCCAGCAGGAGGACTGGGAACACCGGGGAGCTGTTTTTT. Protein sequence: CASRRTGNTGELFF.

The chain has TRBV6-5 and TRBJ2-1; TRBD2 aligns across 13 bases. The ends lost 6 bases at V and 8 bases at J; junction bases unmatched: 7. This CDR3 contains 15 residues. From germline, CDR1 is MNHEY and CDR2 SVGAGI. The CDR3 nucleotides read TGTGCCAGCAGCCAACGGACTAGCGGGAGCTATGAGCAGTTCTTC. Its protein is CASSQRTSGSYEQFF.

The rearrangement links TRBV7-9 to TRBJ1-5, with TRBD1 identical over 8 bases. The germline CDR1 and CDR2 sequences are SEHNR and FQNEAQ (reference sequence). The V segment lost 4 bases and the J segment 7 bases; nucleotides outside the gene matches: 15. The CDR3 spans 17 residues. CDR3 sequence (DNA): TGTGCCAGCAGCTCTACTGACAGGGGAGTCCTTGGACAGCCCCAGCATTTT. Translated, it gives CASSSTDRGVLGQPQHF.

The rearrangement uses TRBV19 and TRBJ1-2; 8 bases agree with TRBD1. Trimming removed 2 bases from V and 4 bases from J; junction bases left unmatched: 6. Per the germline V gene, CDR1 is LNHDA and CDR2 is SQIVND (reference sequence). The CDR3 extends over 15 amino acids. Here the CDR3 DNA reads TGTGCCAGTAGTATAACTTGGGACAGGTTCTATGGCTACACCTTC. Its translation is CASSITWDRFYGYTF.

The CDR3 protein is CASSDRQGAEQFF. The CDR3 DNA reads TGTGCCAGCAGTGACAGACAGGGGGCTGAGCAGTTCTTC. This chain connects TRBV6-1 to TRBJ2-1, with 10 bases lining up with TRBD1. The CDR3 covers 13 residues. V lost 3 bases and J lost 9; bases outside the gene matches: 2. Germline V gene sequence: CDR1 MNHNS, CDR2 SASEGT.

The chain joins TRBV7-3 to TRBJ1-2; D remains unclear. Trimming stripped 5 bases from V and 8 bases from J, with 18 bases between. Germline lookup yields CDR1 SGHTA and CDR2 FQGTGA. The CDR3 loop spans 14 amino acids. The CDR3 here is CASSRPEEAKGYTF. The CDR3 DNA sequence: TGTGCCAGCAGCCGACCGGAGGAAGCTAAGGGCTACACCTTC.

V is TRBV19 and J is TRBJ2-2, with 10 bases that match TRBD1. This CDR3 is 19 amino acids long. J gave up 5 bases and V 3 bases, and 15 bases lay outside the gene matches. Germline assignment: CDR1 LNHDA and CDR2 SQIVND (reference sequence). In DNA form, the CDR3 reads TGTGCCAGTAGTATTTACCTGGTCCCAGGACAGGGGGAAACCGGGGAGCTGTTTTTT. It yields the protein CASSIYLVPGQGETGELFF.

The CDR3 spells CASSFGQPNTEAFF. CDR3 in DNA: TGTGCCAGCAGTTTCGGACAGCCGAACACTGAAGCTTTCTTT. This chain uses TRBV27 with TRBJ1-1, with a possible D match to TRBD1 (6 bases). Germline V gives CDR1 MNHEY, CDR2 SMNVEV (reference sequence). The CDR3 is 14 amino acids. With 3 bases removed from V and 1 base from J, the gap between germline ends came to 9 bases.

V usage is TRBV9 and J usage is TRBJ2-7, with 7 positions matching TRBD2. In germline, CDR1 is SGDLS, CDR2 YYNGEE. There are 15 residues in the CDR3. The V segment lost 0 bases and the J segment 0 bases; nucleotides outside the gene matches: 3. The CDR3 loop reads CASSVGLADSYEQYF. The CDR3 nucleotides read TGTGCCAGCAGCGTAGGTCTAGCGGACTCCTACGAGCAGTACTTC.

The V and J genes are TRBV4-1 and TRBJ2-1; 13 nucleotides agree with TRBD2. CDR3 size: 17 residues. The V and J ends lost 1 base and 9 bases, in that order; junction bases with no gene match: 9. CDR1 MGHRA and CDR2 YSYEKL come from the germline V gene. The CDR3 coding sequence is TGCGCCAGCAGCCAAGGGGCGGGGACTAGCGGGATGGGTGAGCAGTTCTTC. Amino acids: CASSQGAGTSGMGEQFF.